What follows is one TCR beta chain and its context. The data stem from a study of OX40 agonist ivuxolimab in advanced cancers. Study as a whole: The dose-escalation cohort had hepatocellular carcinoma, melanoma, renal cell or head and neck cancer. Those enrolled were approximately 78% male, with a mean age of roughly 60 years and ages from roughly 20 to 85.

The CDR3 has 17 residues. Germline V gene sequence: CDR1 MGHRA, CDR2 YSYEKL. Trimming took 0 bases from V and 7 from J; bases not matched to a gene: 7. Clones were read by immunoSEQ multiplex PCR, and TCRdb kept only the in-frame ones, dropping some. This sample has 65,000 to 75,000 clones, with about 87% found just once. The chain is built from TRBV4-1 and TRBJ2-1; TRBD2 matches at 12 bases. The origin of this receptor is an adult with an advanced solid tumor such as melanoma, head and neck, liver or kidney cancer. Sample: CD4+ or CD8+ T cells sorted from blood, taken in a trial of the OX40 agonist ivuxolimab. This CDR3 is CASSQDEGLAGKNEQFF. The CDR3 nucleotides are TGCGCCAGCAGCCAAGATGAGGGACTAGCGGGTAAGAATGAGCAGTTCTTC.